A selection of T cell receptor beta chains follows, all from one sample in a study of T-cell memory formation after mild COVID-19. One entry per CDR3 protein, called by TCRdb with MiXCR from the 5' RACE reads. The data hold hundreds of thousands of distinct CDR3 sequences, with roughly 22% observed a single time. Specimen: PBMCs or a T cell subset sorted from them (not recorded which). The source is an adult woman who had mild COVID-19 (a few samples of this study predate the infection). Cell type and time point are not known. The CDR3 runs from the conserved cysteine through the conserved F or W. The D gene is left open where the match is weak. Clone size is not always given. Where it is, it says once, few, many or a class for expanded clones.

v_gene,d_gene,abundance,j_gene,CDR3aa,CDR3nt
TRBV4-1,.,.,TRBJ2-7,CASSQDGAREQYF,TGCGCCAGCAGCCAAGATGGGGCGCGGGAGCAGTACTTC
TRBV29-1,.,few,TRBJ1-5,CSVDMGGGQPQHF,TGCAGCGTTGATATGGGGGGGGGACAGCCCCAGCATTTT
TRBV24-1,TRBD1,.,TRBJ2-2,CATSAPGQGASGELFF,TGTGCCACCAGTGCTCCGGGACAGGGGGCTTCCGGGGAGCTGTTTTTT
TRBV12-5,.,.,TRBJ1-5,CASALPYQPQHF,TGTGCTAGTGCCTTGCCTTATCAGCCCCAGCATTTT
TRBV7-3,.,.,TRBJ1-3,CASSSQQRFDSGNTIYF,TGTGCCAGCAGCTCCCAGCAGAGGTTTGACTCTGGAAACACCATATATTTT
TRBV12-3/TRBV12-4,TRBD1,.,TRBJ1-2,CASSPLGQGALGYTF,TGTGCCAGCAGTCCCCTAGGACAGGGGGCTCTAGGCTACACCTTC
TRBV20-1,.,few,TRBJ1-1,CSAPPRGQNTEAFF,TGCAGTGCCCCCCCCAGGGGCCAGAACACTGAAGCTTTCTTT
TRBV12-3/TRBV12-4,.,.,TRBJ2-7,CASSLILGGPNYEQYF,TGTGCCAGCAGTTTAATCTTAGGGGGGCCCAACTACGAGCAGTACTTC
TRBV5-1,.,.,TRBJ2-3,CASRTDAGDTQYF,TGCGCCAGCAGGACGGACGCAGGAGATACGCAGTATTTT
TRBV28,TRBD1,.,TRBJ2-7,CASTRRQGQSEQYF,TGTGCCAGCACCCGAAGACAGGGACAGTCCGAGCAGTACTTC
TRBV6-5,TRBD1,many,TRBJ1-2,CASSYSGQGFGYTF,TGTGCCAGCAGTTACTCTGGACAGGGGTTTGGCTACACCTTC
TRBV24-1,.,.,TRBJ1-2,CATSDLDKSYGYTF,TGTGCCACCAGTGATTTGGACAAATCCTATGGCTACACCTTC
TRBV11-2,.,.,TRBJ1-2,CASSSAQGSGAGGYTF,TGTGCCAGCAGCTCCGCCCAGGGCTCCGGGGCGGGTGGCTACACCTTC
TRBV6-2/TRBV6-3,.,few,TRBJ2-7,CANYEQYF,TGTGCCAACTACGAGCAGTACTTC
TRBV7-9,TRBD1,.,TRBJ2-7,CASSAGTGFSYEQYF,TGTGCCAGCAGCGCCGGGACAGGGTTCTCCTACGAGCAGTACTTC
TRBV6-1,.,few,TRBJ1-5,CASSASMERNQPQHF,TGTGCCAGCAGTGCTTCGATGGAGAGAAATCAGCCCCAGCATTTT
TRBV29-1,TRBD1,few,TRBJ2-1,CSVELDRVGLRFF,TGCAGCGTTGAATTGGACAGGGTGGGCCTGAGGTTCTTC
TRBV4-2,TRBD1,.,TRBJ1-1,CASSQDGQGNTEAFF,TGTGCCAGCAGCCAAGACGGACAGGGGAACACTGAAGCTTTCTTT
TRBV7-6,.,few,TRBJ1-3,CASSLAPDFSGNTIYF,TGTGCCAGCAGCCTAGCCCCAGACTTTTCTGGAAACACCATATATTTT
TRBV9,TRBD1,many,TRBJ1-6,CASSPRQGPDSPLHF,TGTGCCAGCAGCCCCCGACAGGGGCCCGATTCACCCCTCCACTTT
TRBV7-9,.,.,TRBJ1-1,CASSLEPASNTEAFF,TGTGCCAGCAGCTTAGAGCCGGCCTCGAACACTGAAGCTTTCTTT
TRBV6-1,TRBD1,few,TRBJ2-1,CASSEAIWTGDFNEQFF,TGTGCCAGCAGTGAAGCCATTTGGACAGGGGACTTCAATGAGCAGTTCTTC
TRBV20-1,TRBD2,many,TRBJ2-5,CSASPLAGDQETQYF,TGCAGTGCTAGTCCCCTAGCGGGGGACCAAGAGACCCAGTACTTC
TRBV18,.,.,TRBJ2-3,CASSPPTTDTQYF,TGTGCCAGCTCACCACCCACGACAGATACGCAGTATTTT
TRBV20-1,.,.,TRBJ2-3,CSATTPSTDTQYF,TGCAGTGCTACAACCCCTAGCACAGATACGCAGTATTTT
TRBV4-3,TRBD2,.,TRBJ2-3,CASSRLGTSGSADTQYF,TGCGCCAGCAGCCGCCTTGGGACTAGCGGGAGCGCAGATACGCAGTATTTT
TRBV15,.,.,TRBJ2-5,CATSGGGAGEQETQYF,TGTGCCACCAGCGGGGGGGGCGCAGGGGAGCAAGAGACCCAGTACTTC
TRBV24-1,TRBD2,many,TRBJ2-1,CATSDYTSGGNNEQFF,TGTGCCACCAGTGATTATACTAGCGGGGGGAACAATGAGCAGTTCTTC
TRBV7-2,.,few,TRBJ1-2,CASSTTARDYGYTF,TGTGCCAGCAGCACGACAGCAAGGGACTATGGCTACACCTTC
TRBV19,.,few,TRBJ2-5,CASSLGPLETQYF,TGTGCCAGTAGCCTTGGACCCCTGGAGACCCAGTACTTC
TRBV7-2,.,few,TRBJ1-2,CASSLASGYGYTF,TGTGCCAGCAGCTTAGCGTCGGGGTATGGCTACACCTTC
TRBV24-1,TRBD2,few,TRBJ2-1,CATSDSTSAMVDEQFF,TGTGCCACCAGTGATTCAACTAGCGCTATGGTCGATGAGCAGTTCTTC
TRBV4-1,TRBD2,.,TRBJ2-3,CASSQFPRASGGLRRTDTQYF,TGCGCCAGCAGCCAATTCCCGAGGGCTAGCGGGGGCCTCCGTCGCACAGATACGCAGTATTTT
TRBV5-4,.,many,TRBJ2-6,CASTRSGANVLTF,TGTGCCAGCACGCGATCTGGGGCCAACGTCCTGACTTTC
TRBV24-1,.,.,TRBJ2-7,CATSAVSGYEQYF,TGTGCCACCAGTGCCGTTTCAGGCTACGAGCAGTACTTC
TRBV4-1,TRBD2,few,TRBJ2-1,CASSLYLAGAGGDEQFF,TGCGCCAGCAGCCTCTACTTAGCGGGGGCCGGGGGCGATGAGCAGTTCTTC
TRBV9,.,few,TRBJ2-1,CASSVYPGEQFF,TGTGCCAGCAGCGTATATCCGGGTGAGCAGTTCTTC
TRBV20-1,TRBD1,.,TRBJ2-7,CSAREGGRGYEQYF,TGCAGTGCTAGAGAAGGGGGCAGGGGATACGAGCAGTACTTC
TRBV12-3/TRBV12-4,TRBD1,.,TRBJ1-2,CASSPLRQGSGYTF,TGTGCCAGCAGTCCGCTTCGACAGGGGAGTGGCTACACCTTC
TRBV9,.,.,TRBJ2-7,CASSVGHSYEQYF,TGTGCCAGCAGCGTCGGCCACTCCTACGAGCAGTACTTC
TRBV20-1,TRBD2,.,TRBJ2-5,CSARDGGRSFETQYF,TGCAGTGCTAGAGATGGCGGGAGGAGTTTCGAGACCCAGTACTTC